This T cell receptor beta chain was sequenced during a study of T-cell reconstitution after alpha-beta-depleted transplantation in children. This clonotype showed up many times. The germline CDR1 and CDR2 sequences are SQVTM and ANQGSEA. After removal of 7 bases from V and 5 bases from J, the junction contained 8 bases not matched to a gene. The CDR3 covers 12 residues. Construction of the TCRbeta library involved unique molecular identifiers. Using its own MiXCR run on the PCR reads, TCRdb lists one record per CDR3 protein. The table includes about 480,000 distinct CDR3 sequences, 9.5% to 15% detected once.

Source: PBMCs from the stem cell graft donor, taken from the stem cell graft. This rearrangement joins TRBV29-1 to TRBJ2-7, with 7 bases that match TRBD1. This sequence was found in a human donor who donated a stem cell graft to a child with combined immunodeficiency. The CDR3, as DNA: TGCAGCGGTAGCCGGGACAGCCACGAGCAGTACTTC. Translated, it gives CSGSRDSHEQYF.